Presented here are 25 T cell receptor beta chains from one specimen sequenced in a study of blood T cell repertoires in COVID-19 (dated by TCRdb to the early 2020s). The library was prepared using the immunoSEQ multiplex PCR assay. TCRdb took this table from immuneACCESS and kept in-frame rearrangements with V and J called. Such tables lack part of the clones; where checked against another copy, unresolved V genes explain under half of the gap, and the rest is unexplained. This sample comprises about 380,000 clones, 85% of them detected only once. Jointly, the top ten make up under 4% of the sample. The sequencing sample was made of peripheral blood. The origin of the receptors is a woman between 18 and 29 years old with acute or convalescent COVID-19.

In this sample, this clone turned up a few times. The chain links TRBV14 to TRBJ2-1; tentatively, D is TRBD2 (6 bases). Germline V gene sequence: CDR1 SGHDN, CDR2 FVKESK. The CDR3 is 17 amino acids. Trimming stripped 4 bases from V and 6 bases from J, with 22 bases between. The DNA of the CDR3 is TGTGCCAGCAGCCCTACGGCGGGGTCAAGGTACTCCAATGAGCAGTTCTTC. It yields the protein CASSPTAGSRYSNEQFF.

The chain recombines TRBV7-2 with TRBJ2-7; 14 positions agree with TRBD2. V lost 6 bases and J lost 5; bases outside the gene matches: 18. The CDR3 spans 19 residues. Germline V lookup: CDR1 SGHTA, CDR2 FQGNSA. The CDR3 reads CASRSSGTSGSSRPHEQYF. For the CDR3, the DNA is TGTGCCAGCAGGTCATCCGGGACTAGCGGGAGTAGTAGACCCCACGAGCAGTACTTC.

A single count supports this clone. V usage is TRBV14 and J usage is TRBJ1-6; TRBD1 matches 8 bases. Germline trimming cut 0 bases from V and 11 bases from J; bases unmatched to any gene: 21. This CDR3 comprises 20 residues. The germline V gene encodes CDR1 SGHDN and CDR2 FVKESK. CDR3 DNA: TGTGCCAGCAGCCAAGATTTGTACTCCGTCCGTCGGACAGGGACGACACCCCTCCACTTT. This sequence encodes CASSQDLYSVRRTGTTPLHF.

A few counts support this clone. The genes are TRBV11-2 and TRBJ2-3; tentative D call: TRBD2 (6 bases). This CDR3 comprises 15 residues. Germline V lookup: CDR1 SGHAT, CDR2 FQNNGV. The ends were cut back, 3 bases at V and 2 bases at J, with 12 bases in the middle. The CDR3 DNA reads TGTGCCAGCAGCTTTGGACTATCCTACACAGATACGCAGTATTTT. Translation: CASSFGLSYTDTQYF. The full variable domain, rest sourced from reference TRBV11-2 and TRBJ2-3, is EAGVAQSPRYKIIEKRQSVAFWCNPISGHATLYWYQQILGQGPKLLIQFQNNGVVDDSQLPKDRFSAERLKGVDSTLKIQPAKLEDSAVYLCASSFGLSYTDTQYFGPGTRLTVL.

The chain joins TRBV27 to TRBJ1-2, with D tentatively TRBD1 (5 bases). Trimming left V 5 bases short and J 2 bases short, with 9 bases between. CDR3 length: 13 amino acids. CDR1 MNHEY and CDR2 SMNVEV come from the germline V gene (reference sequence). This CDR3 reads CASSATENYGYTF. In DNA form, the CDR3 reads TGTGCCAGCAGTGCGACAGAAAACTATGGCTACACCTTC.

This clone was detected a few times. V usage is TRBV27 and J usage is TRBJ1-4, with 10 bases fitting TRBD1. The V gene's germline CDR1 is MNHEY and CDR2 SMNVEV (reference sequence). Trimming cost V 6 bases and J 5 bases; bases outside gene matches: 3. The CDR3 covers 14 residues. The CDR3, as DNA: TGTGCCAGCAGGGGACAGGGGCCCAATGAAAAACTGTTTTTT. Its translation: CASRGQGPNEKLFF. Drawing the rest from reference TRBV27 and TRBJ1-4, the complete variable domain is EAQVTQNPRYLITVTGKKLTVTCSQNMNHEYMSWYRQDPGLGLRQIYYSMNVEVTDKGDVPEGYKVSRKEKRNFPLILESPSPNQTSLYFCASRGQGPNEKLFFGSGTQLSVL.

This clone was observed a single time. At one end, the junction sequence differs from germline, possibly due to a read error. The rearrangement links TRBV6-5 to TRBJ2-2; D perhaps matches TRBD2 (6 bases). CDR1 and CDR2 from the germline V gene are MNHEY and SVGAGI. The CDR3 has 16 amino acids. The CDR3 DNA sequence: TGTGCCAGCAGTTACGTACGGGAGAGCACAAACCGGGGAGCTGTTTTT. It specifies CASSYVRESTNRGAVF.

The CDR3 sequence is CASSLAAGQPQHF. CDR3 in DNA: TGTGCCAGCAGCTTAGCTGCGGGTCAGCCCCAGCATTTT. The V call is TRBV7-6, the J call TRBJ1-5; D is unresolved. V was clipped by 0 bases and J by 6 bases, with 6 bases between them. Germline-derived CDR1 and CDR2 are SGHVS and FNYEAQ. CDR3 length: 13 residues.

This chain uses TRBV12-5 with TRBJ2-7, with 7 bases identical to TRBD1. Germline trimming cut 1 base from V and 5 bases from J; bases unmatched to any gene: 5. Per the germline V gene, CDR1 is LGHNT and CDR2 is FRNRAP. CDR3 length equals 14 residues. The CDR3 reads CASGLGQGCNEQYF. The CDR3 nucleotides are TGTGCTAGTGGTTTGGGACAGGGTTGCAACGAGCAGTACTTC.

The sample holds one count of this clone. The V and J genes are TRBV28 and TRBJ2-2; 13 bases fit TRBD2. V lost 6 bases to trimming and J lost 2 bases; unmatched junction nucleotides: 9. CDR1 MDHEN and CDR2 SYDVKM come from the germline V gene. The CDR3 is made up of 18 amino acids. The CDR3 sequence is CASSTKLAGGSNTGELFF. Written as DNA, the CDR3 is TGTGCCAGCAGCACAAAACTAGCGGGAGGGTCAAACACCGGGGAGCTGTTTTTT.

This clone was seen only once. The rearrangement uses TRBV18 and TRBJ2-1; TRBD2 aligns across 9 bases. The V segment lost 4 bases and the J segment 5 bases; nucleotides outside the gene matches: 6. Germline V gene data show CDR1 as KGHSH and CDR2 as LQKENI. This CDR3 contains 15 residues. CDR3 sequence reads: CASSLLGLADNEQFF. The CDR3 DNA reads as TGTGCCAGCTCACTGCTGGGACTAGCAGACAATGAGCAGTTCTTC.

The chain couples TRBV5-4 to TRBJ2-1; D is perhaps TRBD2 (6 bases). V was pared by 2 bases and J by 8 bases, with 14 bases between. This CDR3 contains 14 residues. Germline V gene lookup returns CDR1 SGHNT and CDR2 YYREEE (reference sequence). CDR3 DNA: TGTGCCAGCAGCTTCGGGGGAAGGCGAGATGAGCAGTTCTTC. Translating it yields CASSFGGRRDEQFF.

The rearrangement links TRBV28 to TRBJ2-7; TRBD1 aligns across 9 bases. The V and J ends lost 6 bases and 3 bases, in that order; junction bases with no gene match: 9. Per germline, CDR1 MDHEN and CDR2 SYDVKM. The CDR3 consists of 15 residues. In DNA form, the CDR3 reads TGTGCCAGCAGCCCGGGACAGGGTGTCGACTACGAGCAGTACTTC. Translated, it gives CASSPGQGVDYEQYF.

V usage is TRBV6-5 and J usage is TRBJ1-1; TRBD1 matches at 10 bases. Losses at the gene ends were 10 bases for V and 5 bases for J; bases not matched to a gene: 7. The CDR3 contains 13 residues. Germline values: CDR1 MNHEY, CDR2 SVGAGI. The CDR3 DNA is TGTGCCACCGCCCGGGACAGGGGTACTGAAGCTTTCTTT. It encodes CATARDRGTEAFF.

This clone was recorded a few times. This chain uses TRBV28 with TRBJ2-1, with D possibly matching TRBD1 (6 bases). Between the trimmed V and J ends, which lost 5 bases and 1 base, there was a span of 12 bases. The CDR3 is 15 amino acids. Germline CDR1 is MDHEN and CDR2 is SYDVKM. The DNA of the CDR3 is TGTGCCAGCAGTGAAACCGGGACATCCTACAATGAGCAGTTCTTC. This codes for CASSETGTSYNEQFF.

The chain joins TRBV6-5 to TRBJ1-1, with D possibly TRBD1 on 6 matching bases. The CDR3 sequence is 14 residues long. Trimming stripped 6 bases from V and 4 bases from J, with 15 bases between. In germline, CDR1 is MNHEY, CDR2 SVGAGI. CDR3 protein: CASRDPGQVTEAFF. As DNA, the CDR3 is TGTGCCAGCAGGGACCCGGGACAAGTCACTGAAGCTTTCTTT.

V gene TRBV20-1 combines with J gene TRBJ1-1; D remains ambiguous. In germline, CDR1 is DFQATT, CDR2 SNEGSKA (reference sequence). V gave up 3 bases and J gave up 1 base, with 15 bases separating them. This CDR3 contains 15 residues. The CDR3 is CSASRRALGNTEAFF. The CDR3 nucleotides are TGCAGTGCTAGTAGGCGGGCTCTTGGGAACACTGAAGCTTTCTTT.

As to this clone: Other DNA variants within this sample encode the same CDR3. The CDR3 loop reads CASSPSGGGNQPQHF. The CDR3 coding sequence is TGTGCCAGCAGCCCATCTGGGGGAGGGAATCAGCCCCAGCATTTT. The chain has TRBV9 and TRBJ1-5, with D possibly TRBD1 on 5 matching bases. The CDR3 is made up of 15 amino acids. The germline V gene has CDR1 SGDLS and CDR2 YYNGEE. V lost 4 bases and J 4 bases, leaving 15 bases between the germline ends.

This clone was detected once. The CDR3 region is CASSLQGNQQEKLFF. In DNA form, the CDR3 reads TGTGCCAGTAGTCTCCAGGGAAACCAACAGGAAAAACTGTTTTTT. The genes are TRBV19 and TRBJ1-4, with D tentatively TRBD1 (5 bases). This CDR3 region has 15 residues. Germline CDR1 reads LNHDA; CDR2 reads SQIVND (reference sequence). V was pared by 5 bases and J by 8 bases, with 18 bases between.

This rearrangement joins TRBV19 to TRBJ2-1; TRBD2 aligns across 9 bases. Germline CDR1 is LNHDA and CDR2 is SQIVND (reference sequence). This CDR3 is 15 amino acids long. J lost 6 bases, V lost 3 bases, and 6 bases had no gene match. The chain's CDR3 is CASSILSGSGNEQFF. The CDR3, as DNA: TGTGCCAGTAGTATCCTTAGCGGGAGTGGCAATGAGCAGTTCTTC. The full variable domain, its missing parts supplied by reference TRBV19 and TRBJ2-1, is DGGITQSPKYLFRKEGQNVTLSCEQNLNHDAMYWYRQDPGQGLRLIYYSQIVNDFQKGDIAEGYSVSREKKESFPLTVTSAQKNPTAFYLCASSILSGSGNEQFFGPGTRLTVL.

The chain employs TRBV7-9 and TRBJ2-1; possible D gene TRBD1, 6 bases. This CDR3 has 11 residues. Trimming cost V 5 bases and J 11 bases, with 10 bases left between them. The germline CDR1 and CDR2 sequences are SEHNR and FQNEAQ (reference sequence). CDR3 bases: TGTGCCAGCAGCCCAGGACAGCAGCAGTTCTTC. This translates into CASSPGQQQFF. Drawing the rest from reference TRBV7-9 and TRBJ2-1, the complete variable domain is DTGVSQNPRHKITKRGQNVTFRCDPISEHNRLYWYRQTLGQGPEFLTYFQNEAQLEKSRLLSDRFSAERPKGSFSTLEIQRTEQGDSAMYLCASSPGQQQFFGPGTRLTVL.

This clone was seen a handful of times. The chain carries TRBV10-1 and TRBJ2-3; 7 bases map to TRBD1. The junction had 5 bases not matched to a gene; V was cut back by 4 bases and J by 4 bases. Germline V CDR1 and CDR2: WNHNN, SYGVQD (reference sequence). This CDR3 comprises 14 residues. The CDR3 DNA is TGCGCCAGCAGTGCTACAGGGGTTTCAGATACGCAGTATTTT. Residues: CASSATGVSDTQYF.

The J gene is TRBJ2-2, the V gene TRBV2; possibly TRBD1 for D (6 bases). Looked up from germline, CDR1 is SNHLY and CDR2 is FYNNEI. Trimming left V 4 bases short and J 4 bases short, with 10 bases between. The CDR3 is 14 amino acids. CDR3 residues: CASSGGLGTGELFF. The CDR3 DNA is TGTGCCAGCAGTGGGGGGCTAGGCACCGGGGAGCTGTTTTTT.

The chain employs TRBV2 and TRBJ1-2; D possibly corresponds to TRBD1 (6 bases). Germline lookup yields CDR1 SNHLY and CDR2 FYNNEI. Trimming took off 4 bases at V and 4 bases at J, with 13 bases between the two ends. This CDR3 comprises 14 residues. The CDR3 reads CASSVEGGFYGYTF. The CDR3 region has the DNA TGTGCCAGCAGTGTCGAGGGGGGGTTCTATGGCTACACCTTC.

CDR3 loop: CASSPIGLAGGIHYEQYF. The CDR3 region has the DNA TGTGCCAGCAGTCCAATTGGACTAGCGGGAGGCATCCACTACGAGCAGTACTTC. The rearrangement links TRBV27 to TRBJ2-7, with 14 bases aligning to TRBD2. The CDR3 length is 18 residues. The ends lost 5 bases at V and 3 bases at J; junction bases unmatched: 12. Germline V CDR1 and CDR2: MNHEY, SMNVEV (reference sequence).